These 27 T cell receptor beta chains share one sample of origin, sequenced in a study of T cell clones after liver transplantation. Which antigens these TCRs recognize remains unknown. Profiling relied on immunoSEQ multiplex PCR, and the TCRdb table lists in-frame clones only, not all of them. The sample holds about 4,800 clones, over 40% seen once. Alloreactive TCRbeta sequences came from sequencing proliferating CFSE-low cells in the MLR. The sample comprised CD4+ T cells from cultured PBMCs. Receptors were obtained from a human patient who received a liver transplant. Some T cells may possibly be graft donor cells.

A few counts support this clone. The J gene is TRBJ2-5, the V gene TRBV2, with D uncertain. The CDR3 runs to 11 residues. CDR1 is SNHLY, CDR2 FYNNEI, per germline. Between the trimmed V and J ends, which lost 2 bases and 5 bases, there was a span of 3 bases. In DNA, the CDR3 is TGTGCCAGCAGTGAATTCGAGACCCAGTACTTC. Translating it yields CASSEFETQYF.

V and J are TRBV6-5 and TRBJ1-2; 9 positions match TRBD1. CDR1 is MNHEY and CDR2 is SVGAGI in the germline V gene. The V and J ends lost 5 bases and 8 bases, in that order; junction bases with no gene match: 6. This CDR3 comprises 13 residues. CDR3 protein: CASSPRQGGGYTF. CDR3 sequence (DNA): TGTGCCAGCAGTCCCAGACAGGGGGGAGGCTACACCTTC.

V is TRBV5-5 and J is TRBJ1-1; D is perhaps TRBD1 (5 bases). V lost 1 base and J lost 3, with 10 bases in between. CDR1 and CDR2 (germline): SGHKS, YYEKEE (reference sequence). This CDR3 has 14 amino acids. The CDR3 coding sequence is TGTGCCAGCAGCTTGTGGGGGGAGGACACTGAAGCTTTCTTT. Translating it yields CASSLWGEDTEAFF. The whole variable domain, filled in from reference TRBV5-5 and TRBJ1-1, reads DAGVTQSPTHLIKTRGQQVTLRCSPISGHKSVSWYQQVLGQGPQFIFQYYEKEERGRGNFPDRFSARQFPNYSSELNVNALLLGDSALYLCASSLWGEDTEAFFGQGTRLTVV.

This clone was picked up a small number of times. The J gene is TRBJ1-2, the V gene TRBV6-5; TRBD1 agrees at 8 bases. There are 14 residues in the CDR3. V shed 6 bases, J shed 4 bases, and the junction held 7 bases outside the gene matches. CDR1 is MNHEY, CDR2 SVGAGI, per germline. The chain's CDR3 is CASRTPGQVYGYTF. The CDR3 DNA follows: TGTGCCAGCAGGACGCCGGGACAGGTCTATGGCTACACCTTC.

V usage is TRBV7-9 and J usage is TRBJ2-1; possible D gene TRBD2, 6 bases. This CDR3 spans 14 amino acids. V lost 1 base and J lost 2, with 6 bases in between. Germline CDR1 and CDR2: SEHNR and FQNEAQ (reference sequence). The CDR3 here is CASSLGTTYNEQFF. CDR3 in DNA: TGTGCCAGCAGCTTAGGGACTACCTACAATGAGCAGTTCTTC. Based on the CDR3 plus reference TRBV7-9 and TRBJ2-1, the full variable domain is DTGVSQNPRHKITKRGQNVTFRCDPISEHNRLYWYRQTLGQGPEFLTYFQNEAQLEKSRLLSDRFSAERPKGSFSTLEIQRTEQGDSAMYLCASSLGTTYNEQFFGPGTRLTVL.

The genes are TRBV5-4 and TRBJ2-1; perhaps D is TRBD1 or TRBD2 (5 bases each). Trimming removed 2 bases from V and 4 bases from J, with 13 bases in between. The CDR3 is 15 amino acids. The germline V gene has CDR1 SGHNT and CDR2 YYREEE (reference sequence). In DNA form, the CDR3 reads TGTGCCAGCAGCTTCGCCGGGACCACATACAATGAGCAGTTCTTC. As protein: CASSFAGTTYNEQFF.

This clone has a single count. V is TRBV11-2 and J is TRBJ2-7; no clear D gene. CDR1 and CDR2 (germline): SGHAT, FQNNGV. Trimming shortened V by 8 bases and J by 0 bases, and 8 bases separated the two germline ends. The length of the CDR3 is 12 residues. CDR3 sequence reads: CASGRSSYEQYF. The CDR3 DNA sequence: TGTGCCAGCGGTCGGAGCTCCTACGAGCAGTACTTC.

Comment on this clone: One end of the junction does not line up with germline, which may come from a read error. The rearrangement links TRBV2 to TRBJ2-7, with 10 positions matching TRBD1. The CDR3 covers 13 residues. In germline, CDR1 is SNHLY, CDR2 FYNNEI. The CDR3 here is CARKDRGRPSTTF. The CDR3 DNA sequence: TGTGCCAGGAAAGACAGGGGGCGTCCGTCGACCACCTTC.

A note on this clone: One junction end does not reproduce the germline sequence, and a read error may be involved. J is TRBJ2-5 and V is TRBV11-2; D tentatively fits TRBD1 or TRBD2 (7 bases each). Germline CDR1 is SGHAT and CDR2 is FQNNGV. The CDR3 consists of 12 residues. The CDR3 sequence: CASSPPGGGRHF. The DNA for the CDR3 is TGTGCCAGCAGCCCGCCAGGGGGGGGAAGGCACTTC.

The rearrangement uses TRBV30 and TRBJ1-3, with no clear D. There are 16 residues in the CDR3. Germline V gene lookup returns CDR1 GTSNPN and CDR2 SVGIG (reference sequence). V lost 3 bases and J 0 bases, leaving 15 bases between the germline ends. CDR3: CAWSQKVGDSGNTIYF. The CDR3 DNA follows: TGTGCCTGGAGCCAAAAGGTCGGAGACTCTGGAAACACCATATATTTT.

The genes are TRBV6-6 and TRBJ2-1; 8 bases are shared with TRBD1. Germline V gene lookup returns CDR1 MNHNY and CDR2 SVGAGI (reference sequence). The V segment lost 5 bases and the J segment 6 bases; nucleotides outside the gene matches: 9. This CDR3 spans 15 amino acids. The CDR3 DNA reads as TGTGCCAGCAGTAGGACAGGGTTTGGGATCAATGAGCAGTTCTTC. Translated: CASSRTGFGINEQFF.

The CDR3 nucleotides read TGTGCCAGCAGCTTAGGACAGGGTCGCGGCTACACCTTC. This translates into CASSLGQGRGYTF. V and J are TRBV11-2 and TRBJ1-2; 7 bases map to TRBD1. This CDR3 is 13 amino acids long. Germline values: CDR1 SGHAT, CDR2 FQNNGV. V trimming: 1 base; J trimming: 8 bases; junction bases outside the gene matches: 4. The variable domain in full, completed from reference TRBV11-2 and TRBJ1-2, reads EAGVAQSPRYKIIEKRQSVAFWCNPISGHATLYWYQQILGQGPKLLIQFQNNGVVDDSQLPKDRFSAERLKGVDSTLKIQPAKLEDSAVYLCASSLGQGRGYTFGSGTRLTVV.

Judged by abundance, this clone is medium-sized. V is TRBV18 and J is TRBJ1-4; the match to TRBD1 covers 8 bases. The CDR3 has 14 amino acids. Germline CDR1 reads KGHSH; CDR2 reads LQKENI. J was trimmed by 7 bases and V by 3 bases; bases with no gene match: 4. The CDR3 nucleotides read TGTGCCAGCTCACCCGCAGGGGGCGGTGAAAAACTGTTTTTT. Its translation is CASSPAGGGEKLFF.

Sample share makes this clone medium-sized. The genes are TRBV18 and TRBJ2-7, with unresolved D. Germline assignment: CDR1 KGHSH and CDR2 LQKENI. The CDR3 is 14 residues long. V was cut by 3 bases and J by 0 bases, with 9 bases left in between. The CDR3, as DNA: TGTGCCAGCTCACCGACTGCAAACTCCTACGAGCAGTACTTC. Translated, it gives CASSPTANSYEQYF.

This clone has more than one count but fewer than ten. The chain combines TRBV28 with TRBJ2-1, with 13 bases matching TRBD2. CDR1 MDHEN and CDR2 SYDVKM come from the germline V gene. The CDR3 has 18 residues. J was trimmed by 0 bases and V by 9 bases; bases with no gene match: 11. In nucleotides, the CDR3 is TGTGCCAGTCACACCCGGACTAGCGGGAGTAGCTCCTACAATGAGCAGTTCTTC. This codes for CASHTRTSGSSSYNEQFF.

This chain joins TRBV7-2 and TRBJ2-3; D possibly corresponds to TRBD1 (5 bases). CDR3 size: 16 residues. Germline V gene lookup returns CDR1 SGHTA and CDR2 FQGNSA. V was shortened by 1 base and J by 0 bases, with 11 bases between the two germline ends. The CDR3 reads CASSLVTALSTDTQYF. The CDR3 nucleotides read TGTGCCAGCAGCTTAGTGACAGCCCTTAGCACAGATACGCAGTATTTT.

By share, this clone counts as medium-sized. The V call is TRBV5-1, the J call TRBJ1-1; unclear D gene. The CDR3 extends over 16 amino acids. The V gene lost 0 bases and the J gene lost 5 bases, with 17 bases spanning the gap. The germline gives CDR1 SGHRS, CDR2 YFSETQ. The CDR3 region has the DNA TGCGCCAGCAGCTTGGAATCGGCCCTGGCGGGGACTGAAGCTTTCTTT. Translation: CASSLESALAGTEAFF.

This clone has more than one count but fewer than ten. The chain carries TRBV5-4 and TRBJ2-7; tentatively, D is TRBD2 (5 bases). Germline CDR1 and CDR2: SGHNT and YYREEE (reference sequence). V was shortened by 7 bases and J by 2 bases, with 13 bases between the two germline ends. The CDR3 contains 13 residues. Written as DNA, the CDR3 is TGTGCCAGCTCGACGGGAAACCCCTACGAGCAGTACTTC. It encodes CASSTGNPYEQYF. Based on the CDR3 plus reference TRBV5-4 and TRBJ2-7, the full variable domain is ETGVTQSPTHLIKTRGQQVTLRCSSQSGHNTVSWYQQALGQGPQFIFQYYREEENGRGNFPPRFSGLQFPNYSSELNVNALELDDSALYLCASSTGNPYEQYFGPGTRLTVT.

This clone appeared a single time. The gene calls are TRBV18 and TRBJ2-7; a weak D match, TRBD1 (6 bases). The CDR3 is 15 residues long. V lost 3 bases and J 3 bases, leaving 15 bases between the germline ends. CDR1 and CDR2 (germline): KGHSH, LQKENI. For the CDR3, the DNA is TGTGCCAGCTCACCCGCACGTACAGGGAACTACGAGCAGTACTTC. Translation gives CASSPARTGNYEQYF.

This clone is medium-sized. The chain links TRBV6-5 to TRBJ1-2; 7 bases line up with TRBD1. The CDR3 extends over 15 amino acids. The J segment lost 6 bases and the V segment lost 0 bases, leaving 7 bases of the junction unmatched. Germline CDR1 reads MNHEY; CDR2 reads SVGAGI. The CDR3 bases are TGTGCCAGCAGTTACTCGCGCCAGGGGGTGGATGGCTACACCTTC. Its translation is CASSYSRQGVDGYTF.

By share of the sample, this clone is medium-sized. This chain joins TRBV27 and TRBJ2-7, with no clear D. Germline V gene lookup returns CDR1 MNHEY and CDR2 SMNVEV (reference sequence). Trimming stripped 5 bases from V and 4 bases from J, with 9 bases between. CDR3 length equals 12 residues. Written as DNA, the CDR3 is TGTGCCAGCAGTACCAGCCGATACGAGCAGTACTTC. This sequence encodes CASSTSRYEQYF.

V and J are TRBV14 and TRBJ2-5; D gene unclear. V shed 4 bases and J shed 5 bases, with 17 bases lying between them. CDR1 SGHDN and CDR2 FVKESK come from the germline V gene. The CDR3 length is 15 residues. CDR3 amino acids: CASSLRAVLEETQYF. In DNA, the CDR3 is TGTGCCAGCAGCCTTCGTGCAGTTTTAGAGGAGACCCAGTACTTC.

This chain links TRBV5-4 with TRBJ1-2, with 11 positions matching TRBD1. Germline trimming cut 4 bases from V and 7 bases from J; bases unmatched to any gene: 12. The CDR3 is 16 amino acids. In germline, CDR1 is SGHNT, CDR2 YYREEE (reference sequence). For the CDR3, the DNA is TGTGCCAGCAGCGCTGCGGGGACAGGGGGAGTAGGTGGCTACACCTTC. Protein sequence: CASSAAGTGGVGGYTF.

V and J are TRBV5-1 and TRBJ2-5; 7 nucleotides match TRBD2. Germline V gene sequence: CDR1 SGHRS, CDR2 YFSETQ. The CDR3 totals 14 residues. V trimming: 6 bases; J trimming: 0 bases; junction bases outside the gene matches: 5. The CDR3 region has the DNA TGCGCCAGCAAACCTCTAGCGGACCAAGAGACCCAGTACTTC. Protein: CASKPLADQETQYF.

The chain uses TRBV18 and TRBJ1-2; D not certain. V lost 8 bases and J lost 3, with 16 bases in between. CDR1 KGHSH and CDR2 LQKENI come from the germline V gene. The CDR3 runs to 14 residues. CDR3 residues: CASTYNPGDYGYTF. The CDR3 region has the DNA TGTGCCAGCACCTACAACCCTGGGGACTATGGCTACACCTTC.

There are a few counts of this clone. The identical CDR3 is also encoded by other nucleotide sequences in the sample. This chain connects TRBV28 to TRBJ2-1; 7 bases match TRBD1. Germline values: CDR1 MDHEN, CDR2 SYDVKM. The CDR3 loop spans 12 amino acids. CDR3 protein: CVGGGSDGEQFF. Written as DNA, the CDR3 is TGTGTAGGGGGCGGTTCCGATGGTGAGCAGTTCTTC.

The chain has TRBV28 and TRBJ1-2; a weak D match, TRBD1 (6 bases). CDR3 length: 15 amino acids. V was shortened by 2 bases and J by 7 bases, with 17 bases between the two germline ends. The germline CDR1 and CDR2 sequences are MDHEN and SYDVKM. Here the CDR3 DNA reads TGTGCCAGCAGTTTAATGCAGGGGCGTTTAGGTGGCTACACCTTC. Translation: CASSLMQGRLGGYTF.